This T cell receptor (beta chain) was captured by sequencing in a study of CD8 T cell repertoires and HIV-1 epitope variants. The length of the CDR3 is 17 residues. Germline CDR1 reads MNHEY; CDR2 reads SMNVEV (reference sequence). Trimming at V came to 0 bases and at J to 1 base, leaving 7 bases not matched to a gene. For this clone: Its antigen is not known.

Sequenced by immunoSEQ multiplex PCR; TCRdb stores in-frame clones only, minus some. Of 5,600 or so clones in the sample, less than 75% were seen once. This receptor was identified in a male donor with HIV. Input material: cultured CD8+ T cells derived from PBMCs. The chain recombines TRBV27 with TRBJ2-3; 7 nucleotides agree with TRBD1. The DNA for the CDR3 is TGTGCCAGCAGTTTATCGCTAGGGGGCTTGGGCACAGATACGCAGTATTTT. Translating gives CASSLSLGGLGTDTQYF.